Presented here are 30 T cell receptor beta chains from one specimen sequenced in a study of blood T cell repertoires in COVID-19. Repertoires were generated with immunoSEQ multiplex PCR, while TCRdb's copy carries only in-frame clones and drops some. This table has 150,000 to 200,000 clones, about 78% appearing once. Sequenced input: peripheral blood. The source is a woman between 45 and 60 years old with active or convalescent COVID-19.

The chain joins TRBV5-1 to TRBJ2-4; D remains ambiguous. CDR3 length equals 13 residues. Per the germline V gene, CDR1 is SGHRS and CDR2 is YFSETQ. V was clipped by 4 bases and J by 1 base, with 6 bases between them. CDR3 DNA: TGCGCCAGCAGCGCCGGGGCCAAAAACATTCAGTACTTC. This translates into CASSAGAKNIQYF.

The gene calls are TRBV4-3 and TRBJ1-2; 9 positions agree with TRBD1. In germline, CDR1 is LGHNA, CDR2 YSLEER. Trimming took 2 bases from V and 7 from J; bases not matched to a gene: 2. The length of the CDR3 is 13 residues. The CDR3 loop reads CASSQYRGLGYTF. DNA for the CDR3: TGCGCCAGCAGCCAATACAGGGGGCTTGGCTACACCTTC.

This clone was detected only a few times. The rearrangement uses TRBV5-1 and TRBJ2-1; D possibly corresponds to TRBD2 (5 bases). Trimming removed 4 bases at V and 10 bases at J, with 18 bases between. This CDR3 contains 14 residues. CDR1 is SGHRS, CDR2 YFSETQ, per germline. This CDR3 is CASSVDPGLPEQFF. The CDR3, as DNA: TGCGCCAGCAGCGTAGACCCGGGGTTACCAGAGCAGTTCTTC.

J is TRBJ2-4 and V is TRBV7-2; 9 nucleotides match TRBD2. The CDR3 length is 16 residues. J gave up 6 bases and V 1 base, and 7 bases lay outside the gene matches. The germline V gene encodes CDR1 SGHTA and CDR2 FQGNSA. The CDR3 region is CASSLVTGTSRNIQYF. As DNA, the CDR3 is TGTGCCAGCAGCTTAGTTACCGGGACTAGCCGAAACATTCAGTACTTC.

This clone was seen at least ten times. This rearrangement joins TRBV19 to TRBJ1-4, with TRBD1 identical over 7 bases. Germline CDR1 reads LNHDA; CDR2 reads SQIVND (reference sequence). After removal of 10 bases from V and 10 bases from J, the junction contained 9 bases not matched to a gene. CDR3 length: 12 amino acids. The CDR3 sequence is CATTDRTGKLFF. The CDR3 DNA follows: TGTGCCACCACGGACAGGACAGGAAAACTGTTTTTT.

This CDR3 is CASSQQIAASYEQYF. The CDR3 coding sequence is TGTGCCAGCAGCCAACAAATAGCGGCCTCCTACGAGCAGTACTTC. This chain joins TRBV14 and TRBJ2-7, with a possible D match to TRBD2 (6 bases). V lost 2 bases and J lost 0, with 11 bases in between. Germline V gives CDR1 SGHDN, CDR2 FVKESK. The CDR3 is 15 residues long.

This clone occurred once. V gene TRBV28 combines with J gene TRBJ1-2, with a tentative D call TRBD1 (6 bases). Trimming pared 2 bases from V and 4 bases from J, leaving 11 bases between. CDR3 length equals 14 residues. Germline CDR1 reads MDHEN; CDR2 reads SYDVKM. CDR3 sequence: CASSLVQGSYGYTF. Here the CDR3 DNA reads TGTGCCAGCAGTTTAGTCCAGGGGAGCTATGGCTACACCTTC.

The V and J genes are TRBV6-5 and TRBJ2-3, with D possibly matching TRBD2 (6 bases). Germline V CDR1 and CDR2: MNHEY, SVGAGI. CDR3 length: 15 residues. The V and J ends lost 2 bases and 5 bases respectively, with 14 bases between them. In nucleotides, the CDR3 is TGTGCCAGCAGTTACGGCGGGATGGTACGAGATACGCAGTATTTT. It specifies CASSYGGMVRDTQYF.

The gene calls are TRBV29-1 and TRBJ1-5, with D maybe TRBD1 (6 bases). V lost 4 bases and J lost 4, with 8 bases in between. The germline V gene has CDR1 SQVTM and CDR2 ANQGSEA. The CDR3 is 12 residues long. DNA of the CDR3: TGCAGCGTTGGGACAGAGAATCAGCCCCAGCATTTT. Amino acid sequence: CSVGTENQPQHF.

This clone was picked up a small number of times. As DNA, the CDR3 is TGTGCCAGCAGTTATCCGGGTCGAAATTCACCCCTCCACTTT. Translating it yields CASSYPGRNSPLHF. The J gene is TRBJ1-6, the V gene TRBV6-2 or TRBV6-3; D gene ambiguous. With 3 bases removed from V and 7 bases from J, the gap between germline ends came to 10 bases. The CDR3 is 14 amino acids. Germline CDR1 and CDR2: MNHEY and SVGEGT.

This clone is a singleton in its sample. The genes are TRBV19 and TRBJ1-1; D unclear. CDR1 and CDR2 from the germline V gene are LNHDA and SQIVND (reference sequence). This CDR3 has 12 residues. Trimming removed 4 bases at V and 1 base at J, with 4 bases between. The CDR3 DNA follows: TGTGCCAGTAGTAGACAGAACACTGAAGCTTTCTTT. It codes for CASSRQNTEAFF.

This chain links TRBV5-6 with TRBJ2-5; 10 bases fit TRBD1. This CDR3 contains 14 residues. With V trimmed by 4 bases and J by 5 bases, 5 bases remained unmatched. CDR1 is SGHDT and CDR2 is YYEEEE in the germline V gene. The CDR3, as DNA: TGTGCCAGCAGCAGGACAGGGGGTGGGGAGACCCAGTACTTC. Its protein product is CASSRTGGGETQYF.

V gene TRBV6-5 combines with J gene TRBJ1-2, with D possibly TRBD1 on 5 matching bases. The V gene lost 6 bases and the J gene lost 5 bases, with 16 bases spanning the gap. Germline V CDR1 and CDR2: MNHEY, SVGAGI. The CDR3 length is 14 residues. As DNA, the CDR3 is TGTGCCAGCAGGCCGACCGGGGGGGTGTATGGCTACACCTTC. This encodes CASRPTGGVYGYTF.

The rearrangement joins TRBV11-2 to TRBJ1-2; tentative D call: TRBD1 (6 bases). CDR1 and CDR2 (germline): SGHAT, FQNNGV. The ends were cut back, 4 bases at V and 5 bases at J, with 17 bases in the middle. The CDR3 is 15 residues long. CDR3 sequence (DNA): TGTGCCAGCAGCTCCGGACAGTCTCTTCAATATGGCTACACCTTC. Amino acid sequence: CASSSGQSLQYGYTF.

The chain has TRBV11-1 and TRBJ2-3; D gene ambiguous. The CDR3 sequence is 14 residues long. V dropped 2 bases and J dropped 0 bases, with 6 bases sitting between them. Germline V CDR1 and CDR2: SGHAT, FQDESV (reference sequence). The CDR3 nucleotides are TGTGCCAGCAGCTTACAAACTAGCACAGATACGCAGTATTTT. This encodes CASSLQTSTDTQYF. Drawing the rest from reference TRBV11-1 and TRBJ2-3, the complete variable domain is EAEVAQSPRYKITEKSQAVAFWCDPISGHATLYWYRQILGQGPELLVQFQDESVVDDSQLPKDRFSAERLKGVDSTLKIQPAELGDSAMYLCASSLQTSTDTQYFGPGTRLTVL.

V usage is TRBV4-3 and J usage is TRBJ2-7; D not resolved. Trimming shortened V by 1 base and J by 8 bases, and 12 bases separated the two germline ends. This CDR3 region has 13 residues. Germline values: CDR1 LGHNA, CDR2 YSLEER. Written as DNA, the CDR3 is TGCGCCAGCAGCCAAGCGAGGCAAACCCAGCAGTACTTC. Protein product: CASSQARQTQQYF.

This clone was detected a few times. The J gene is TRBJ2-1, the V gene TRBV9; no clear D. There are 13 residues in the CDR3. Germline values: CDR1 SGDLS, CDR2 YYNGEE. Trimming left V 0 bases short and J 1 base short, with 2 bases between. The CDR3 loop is CASSVASYNEQFF. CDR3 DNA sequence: TGTGCCAGCAGCGTAGCGTCCTACAATGAGCAGTTCTTC. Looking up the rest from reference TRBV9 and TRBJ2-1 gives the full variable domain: DSGVTQTPKHLITATGQRVTLRCSPRSGDLSVYWYQQSLDQGLQFLIQYYNGEERAKGNILERFSAQQFPDLHSELNLSSLELGDSALYFCASSVASYNEQFFGPGTRLTVL.

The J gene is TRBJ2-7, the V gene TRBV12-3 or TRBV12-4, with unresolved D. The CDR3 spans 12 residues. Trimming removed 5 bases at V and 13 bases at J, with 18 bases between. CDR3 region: CASSVRLGKVYF. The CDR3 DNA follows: TGTGCCAGCAGTGTCAGACTTGGTAAAGTTTACTTC.

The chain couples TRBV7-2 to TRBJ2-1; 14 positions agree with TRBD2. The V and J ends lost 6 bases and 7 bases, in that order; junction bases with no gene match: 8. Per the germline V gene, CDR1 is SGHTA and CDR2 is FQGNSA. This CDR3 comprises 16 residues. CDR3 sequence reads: CASSRTGTSGGNEQFF. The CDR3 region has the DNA TGTGCCAGCAGTAGAACCGGGACTAGCGGGGGTAATGAGCAGTTCTTC.

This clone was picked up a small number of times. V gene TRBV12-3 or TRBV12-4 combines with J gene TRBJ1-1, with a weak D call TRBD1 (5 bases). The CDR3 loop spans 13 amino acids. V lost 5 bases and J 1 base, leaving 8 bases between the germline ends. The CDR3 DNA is TGTGCCAGCAGTCCACAGGAGAACACTGAAGCTTTCTTT. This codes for CASSPQENTEAFF.

CDR3 region: CASSQNGNTEAFF. The CDR3, as DNA: TGTGCCAGCAGCCAAAACGGGAACACTGAAGCTTTCTTT. This chain joins TRBV3-1 (or the pseudogene TRBV3-2) and TRBJ1-1, with D hard to call. The ends were cut back, 2 bases at V and 1 base at J, with 5 bases in the middle. This CDR3 has 13 residues. Germline V gives CDR1 LGHDT, CDR2 YNNKEL (reference sequence).

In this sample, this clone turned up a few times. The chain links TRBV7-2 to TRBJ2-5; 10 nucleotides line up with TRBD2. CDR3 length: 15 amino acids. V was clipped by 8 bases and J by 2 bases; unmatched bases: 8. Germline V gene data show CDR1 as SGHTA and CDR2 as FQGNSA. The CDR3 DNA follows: TGTGCCAGCGCCCGGACTAGCGGAGCACAAGAGACCCAGTACTTC. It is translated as CASARTSGAQETQYF.

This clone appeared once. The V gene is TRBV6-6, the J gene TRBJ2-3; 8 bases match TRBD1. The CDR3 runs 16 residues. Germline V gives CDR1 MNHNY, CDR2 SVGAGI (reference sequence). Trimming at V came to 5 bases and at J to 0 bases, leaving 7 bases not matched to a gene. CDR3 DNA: TGTGCCAGCAGTGGAATCAGACAGGGGAGCACAGATACGCAGTATTTT. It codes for CASSGIRQGSTDTQYF.

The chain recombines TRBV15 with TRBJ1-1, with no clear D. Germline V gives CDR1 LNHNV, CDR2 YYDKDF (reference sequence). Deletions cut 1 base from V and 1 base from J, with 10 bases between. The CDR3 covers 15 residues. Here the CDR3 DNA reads TGTGCCACCAGCAGAGTCAGTGCGGAGAACACTGAAGCTTTCTTT. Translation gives CATSRVSAENTEAFF.

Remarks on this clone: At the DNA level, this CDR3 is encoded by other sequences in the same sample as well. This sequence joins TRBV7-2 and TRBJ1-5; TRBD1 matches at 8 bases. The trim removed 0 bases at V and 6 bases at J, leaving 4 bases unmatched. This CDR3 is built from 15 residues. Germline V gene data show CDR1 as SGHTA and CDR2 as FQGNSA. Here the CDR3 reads CASSLAAGGGQPQHF. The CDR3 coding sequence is TGTGCCAGCAGCTTAGCCGCAGGGGGCGGTCAGCCCCAGCATTTT.

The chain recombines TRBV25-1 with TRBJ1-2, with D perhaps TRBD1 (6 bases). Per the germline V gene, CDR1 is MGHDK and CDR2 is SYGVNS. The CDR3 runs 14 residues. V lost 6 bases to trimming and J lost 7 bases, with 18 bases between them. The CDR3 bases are TGTGCCAGCAGCGCGGGGAGGGGGGCAGGTGGCTACACCTTC. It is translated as CASSAGRGAGGYTF.

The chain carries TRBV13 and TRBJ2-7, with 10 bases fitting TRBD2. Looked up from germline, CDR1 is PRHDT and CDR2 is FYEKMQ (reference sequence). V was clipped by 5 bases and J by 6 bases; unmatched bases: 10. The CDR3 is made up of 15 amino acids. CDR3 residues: CASSLILAGEREQYF. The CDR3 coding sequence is TGTGCCAGCAGCCTTATCCTAGCGGGAGAACGCGAGCAGTACTTC.

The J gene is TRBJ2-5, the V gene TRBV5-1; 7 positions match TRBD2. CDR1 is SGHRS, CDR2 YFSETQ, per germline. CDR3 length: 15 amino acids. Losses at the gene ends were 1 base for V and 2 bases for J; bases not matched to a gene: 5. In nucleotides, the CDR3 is TGCGCCAGCAGCTTGACAGGACTAGAGCAAGAGACCCAGTACTTC. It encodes CASSLTGLEQETQYF.

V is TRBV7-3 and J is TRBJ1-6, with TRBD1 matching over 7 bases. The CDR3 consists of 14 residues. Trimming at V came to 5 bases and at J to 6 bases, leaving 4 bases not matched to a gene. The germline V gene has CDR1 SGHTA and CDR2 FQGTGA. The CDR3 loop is CASSPTGSNSPLHF. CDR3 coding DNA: TGTGCCAGCAGCCCGACAGGGTCTAATTCACCCCTCCACTTT.

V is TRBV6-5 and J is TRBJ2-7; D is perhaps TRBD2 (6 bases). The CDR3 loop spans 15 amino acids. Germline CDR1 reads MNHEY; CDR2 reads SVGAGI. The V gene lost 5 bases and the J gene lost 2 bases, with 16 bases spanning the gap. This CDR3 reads CASSPWGDGTYEQYF. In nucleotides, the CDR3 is TGTGCCAGCAGTCCGTGGGGGGATGGCACCTACGAGCAGTACTTC.